This T cell receptor beta chain was documented in a study of blood T cells in healthy people across ages. Study outcomes and limitations: Older individuals had lower TCR beta diversity per million T cells (the decline was roughly linear). Naive and antigen-experienced cells could not be conclusively compared, given unsorted PBMCs.

The length of the CDR3 is 17 residues. CDR1 and CDR2 from the germline V gene are MGHRA and YSYEKL. The J segment lost 4 bases and the V segment lost 5 bases, leaving 10 bases of the junction unmatched. It was with a sample-barcoded 5' primer and a J-beta primer mix that a second PCR of roughly 7 to 11 cycles was run. Every single cDNA molecule received a tag from a template-switch adaptor with 12 random nucleotides. Each CDR3 protein is one row after TCRdb ran MiXCR on the 5' RACE reads. The table shows over a million distinct CDR3 sequences, with around 42% occurring only once. Concerning this clonotype: No antigen is known for it.

The clonotype comes from a woman aged 18-29 years in good health. The V call is TRBV4-1, the J call TRBJ2-2, with TRBD2 identical over 10 bases. The sequencing input was blood. The CDR3 coding sequence is TGCGCCAGCAGCGAGGGCTCAGCGGGGGGGCTCACCGGGGAGCTGTTTTTT. The encoded protein is CASSEGSAGGLTGELFF.